One T cell receptor (beta chain) is described in this entry. This specimen belongs to a study of blood T cell repertoires in COVID-19. Per the authors' pipeline: Reference gene primer amplification yielded estimated nucleated cell counts. Produced via immunoSEQ multiplex PCR; TCRdb's table is partial and in-frame only. D and trimming were read from the DNA, whereas the V and J calls and clone size are those reported in that table. The sample carries over 40,000 clones, 80% to 90% recorded once. Specimen: peripheral blood. This sequence originates from a man at least 80 years old with acute or convalescent COVID-19.

The CDR3 nucleotides read TGTGCCAGCAGCCCGCCCGGGTCATCCTACAATGAGCAGTTCTTC. Translation gives CASSPPGSSYNEQFF. V usage is TRBV9 and J usage is TRBJ2-1; D is unresolved. The CDR3 loop spans 15 amino acids. Per germline, CDR1 SGDLS and CDR2 YYNGEE. V was cut by 4 bases and J by 1 base, with 12 bases left in between.